The rows below give T cell receptor beta chains drawn from one sample of a study of blood T cell repertoires in COVID-19. The assay was immunoSEQ multiplex PCR, and TCRdb's table has in-frame clones only and misses some. The sample contains about 260,000 clones, 85% to 90% of which appear only once. Sample: PBMCs or T cells enriched from blood (not recorded which). These receptors were collected from a man aged 45-65 years who had been exposed to COVID-19. Both conserved end residues are part of each CDR3. D genes are given only for firm matches. A row's size may be missing; if present it is once, few, many or a size class.

>NA|TRBD1|TRBV9|TRBJ1-2
CASSDGQGIYGYTF
TGTGCCAGCAGCGACGGACAGGGGATCTATGGCTACACCTTC
>NA|NA|TRBV7-9|TRBJ2-3
CASSPGLHTDTQYF
TGTGCCAGCAGCCCCGGGTTACACACAGATACGCAGTATTTT
>NA|NA|TRBV28|TRBJ2-1
CASSLTGTAKNEQFF
TGTGCCAGCAGTTTAACCGGGACTGCAAAAAATGAGCAGTTCTTC
>NA|NA|TRBV29-1|TRBJ1-2
CSAVGVDGYGYTF
TGCAGCGCCGTAGGGGTGGACGGGTATGGCTACACCTTC
>NA|NA|TRBV5-1|TRBJ1-1
CASTPAGIFTEAFF
TGCGCCAGCACCCCAGCGGGAATATTCACTGAAGCTTTCTTT
>NA|TRBD1|TRBV5-4|TRBJ1-1
CASSPGDRGPGTEAFF
TGTGCCAGCAGCCCCGGGGACAGGGGGCCGGGCACTGAAGCTTTCTTT
>NA|NA|TRBV5-1|TRBJ2-1
CASSSTGRQDNEQFF
TGCGCCAGCAGCAGTACGGGCCGACAGGACAATGAGCAGTTCTTC
>NA|TRBD1|TRBV6-4|TRBJ2-2
CASRKTGANTGELFF
TGTGCCAGCAGGAAGACAGGGGCGAACACCGGGGAGCTGTTTTTT
>NA|NA|TRBV15|TRBJ1-2
CATSRGQVNYGYTF
TGTGCCACCAGCAGAGGGCAGGTTAACTATGGCTACACCTTC
>NA|TRBD1|TRBV9|TRBJ1-2
CASSGAPPLTGGRSYTF
TGTGCCAGCAGCGGAGCCCCCCCCCTGACAGGGGGCAGGAGCTACACCTTC
>NA|NA|TRBV5-6|TRBJ1-3
CASATGGNTIYF
TGTGCCAGTGCAACAGGGGGAAACACCATATATTTT
>NA|NA|TRBV18|TRBJ1-1
CASSPLVWQRDTEAFF
TGTGCCAGCTCACCACTAGTCTGGCAGCGCGATACTGAAGCTTTCTTT
>NA|NA|TRBV5-1|TRBJ1-1
CASSLAELPPTEAFF
TGCGCCAGCAGCTTGGCCGAACTGCCGCCCACTGAAGCTTTCTTT
>NA|NA|TRBV5-1|TRBJ2-5
CASSSQGREETQYF
TGCGCCAGCAGCTCACAGGGACGCGAAGAGACCCAGTACTTC
>NA|TRBD1|TRBV2|TRBJ1-4
CATLLPGQLFDNEKLFF
TGTGCCACTCTACTTCCGGGACAGCTCTTCGATAATGAAAAACTGTTTTTT
>NA|TRBD2|TRBV10-3|TRBJ2-1
CAIRLAGLNEQFF
TGTGCCATCAGGCTAGCGGGACTCAATGAGCAGTTCTTC
>NA|NA|TRBV2|TRBJ1-5
CASSEPREFNQPQHF
TGTGCCAGCAGTGAACCCCGGGAGTTCAATCAGCCCCAGCATTTT
>NA|TRBD2|TRBV5-1|TRBJ2-3
CASSLSLLAGSSPDTQYF
TGCGCCAGCAGCTTATCCTTACTAGCGGGATCCTCCCCAGATACGCAGTATTTT
>NA|TRBD1|TRBV27|TRBJ1-6
CASSPLQGRGYNSPLHF
TGTGCCAGCAGTCCACTACAGGGGCGCGGGTATAATTCACCCCTCCACTTT
>NA|NA|TRBV7-6|TRBJ1-5
CASSLDRRGGNQPQHF
TGTGCCAGCAGCTTAGATCGCAGGGGTGGCAATCAGCCCCAGCATTTT
>NA|NA|TRBV30|TRBJ1-5
CAWKGLGEYQPQHF
TGTGCCTGGAAAGGTCTGGGCGAGTATCAGCCCCAGCATTTT
>NA|NA|TRBV6-2/TRBV6-3|TRBJ2-1
CASSSTDWTNNNEQFF
TGTGCCAGCAGTTCCACCGACTGGACTAACAACAATGAGCAGTTCTTC
>few|NA|TRBV5-5|TRBJ1-3
CASSLGPRRGFGNTIYF
TGTGCCAGCAGCTTGGGCCCGAGGCGGGGGTTCGGAAACACCATATATTTT
>NA|NA|TRBV5-1|TRBJ2-5
CASSLRTRETQYF
TGCGCCAGCAGCTTAAGGACAAGGGAGACCCAGTACTTC
>NA|TRBD2|TRBV5-1|TRBJ2-4
CASSLASGIAKNIQYF
TGCGCCAGCAGCTTAGCTAGCGGGATTGCCAAAAACATTCAGTACTTC
>few|NA|TRBV4-1|TRBJ1-4
CASSPGGLTNEKLFF
TGCGCCAGCAGCCCGGGGGGTTTGACTAATGAAAAACTGTTTTTT